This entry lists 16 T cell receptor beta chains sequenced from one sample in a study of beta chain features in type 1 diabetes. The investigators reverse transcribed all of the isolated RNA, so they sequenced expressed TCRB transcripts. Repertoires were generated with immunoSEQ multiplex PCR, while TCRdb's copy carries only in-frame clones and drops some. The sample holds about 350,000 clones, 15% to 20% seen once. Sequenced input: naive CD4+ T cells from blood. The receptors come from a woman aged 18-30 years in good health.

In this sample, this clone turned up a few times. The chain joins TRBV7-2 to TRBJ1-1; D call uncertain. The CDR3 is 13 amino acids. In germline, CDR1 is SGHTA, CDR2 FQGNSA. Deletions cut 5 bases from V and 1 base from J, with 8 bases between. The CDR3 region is CASSRNGNTEAFF. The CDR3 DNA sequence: TGTGCCAGCAGCCGTAACGGGAACACTGAAGCTTTCTTT.

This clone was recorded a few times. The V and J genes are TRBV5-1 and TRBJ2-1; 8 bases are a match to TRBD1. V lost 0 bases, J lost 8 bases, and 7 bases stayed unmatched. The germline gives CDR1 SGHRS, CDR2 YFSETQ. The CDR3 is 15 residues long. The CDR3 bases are TGCGCCAGCAGCTTGGCCTGGACAGGGAATTATGAGCAGTTCTTC. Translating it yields CASSLAWTGNYEQFF. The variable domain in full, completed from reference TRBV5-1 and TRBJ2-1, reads KAGVTQTPRYLIKTRGQQVTLSCSPISGHRSVSWYQQTPGQGLQFLFEYFSETQRNKGNFPGRFSGRQFSNSRSEMNVSTLELGDSALYLCASSLAWTGNYEQFFGPGTRLTVL.

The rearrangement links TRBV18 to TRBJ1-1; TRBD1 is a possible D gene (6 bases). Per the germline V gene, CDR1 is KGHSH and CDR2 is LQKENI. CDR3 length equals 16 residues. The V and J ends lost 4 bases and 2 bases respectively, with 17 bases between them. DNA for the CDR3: TGTGCCAGCTCACGTGGGACATCTGGGGGTAACACTGAAGCTTTCTTT. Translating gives CASSRGTSGGNTEAFF.

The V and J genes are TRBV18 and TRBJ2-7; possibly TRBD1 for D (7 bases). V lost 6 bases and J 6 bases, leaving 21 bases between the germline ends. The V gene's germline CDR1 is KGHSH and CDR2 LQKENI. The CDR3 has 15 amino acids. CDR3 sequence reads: CASSPQGGTSGEQYF. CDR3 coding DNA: TGTGCCAGCTCGCCGCAGGGGGGCACCTCGGGCGAGCAGTACTTC.

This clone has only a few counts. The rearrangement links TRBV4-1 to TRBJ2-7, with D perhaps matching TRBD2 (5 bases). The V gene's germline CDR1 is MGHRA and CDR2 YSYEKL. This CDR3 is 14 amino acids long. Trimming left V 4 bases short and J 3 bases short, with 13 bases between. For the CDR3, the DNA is TGCGCCAGCAGCCGTGACGAGGGCGGCTACGAGCAGTACTTC. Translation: CASSRDEGGYEQYF.

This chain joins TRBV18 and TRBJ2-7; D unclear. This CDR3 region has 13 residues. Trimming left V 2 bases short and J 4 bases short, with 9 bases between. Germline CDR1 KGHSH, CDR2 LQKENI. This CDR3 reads CASSPSVEYEQYF. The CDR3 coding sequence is TGTGCCAGCTCACCATCTGTGGAGTACGAGCAGTACTTC.

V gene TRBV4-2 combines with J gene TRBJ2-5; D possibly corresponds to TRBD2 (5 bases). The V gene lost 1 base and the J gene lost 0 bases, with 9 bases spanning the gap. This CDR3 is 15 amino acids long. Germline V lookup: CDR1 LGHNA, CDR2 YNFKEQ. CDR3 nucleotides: TGTGCCAGCAGCCAAGTGACGGGGAACCAAGAGACCCAGTACTTC. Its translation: CASSQVTGNQETQYF.

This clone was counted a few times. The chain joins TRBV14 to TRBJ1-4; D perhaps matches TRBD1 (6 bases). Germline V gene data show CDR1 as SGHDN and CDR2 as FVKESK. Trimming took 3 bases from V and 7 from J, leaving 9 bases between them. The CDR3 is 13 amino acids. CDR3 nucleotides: TGTGCCAGCAGCCACGGGACACCTGAAAAACTGTTTTTT. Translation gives CASSHGTPEKLFF.

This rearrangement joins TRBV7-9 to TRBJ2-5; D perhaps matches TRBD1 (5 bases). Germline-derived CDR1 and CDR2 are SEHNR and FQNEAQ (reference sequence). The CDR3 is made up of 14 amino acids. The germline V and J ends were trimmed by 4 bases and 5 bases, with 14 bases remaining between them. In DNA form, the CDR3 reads TGTGCCAGCAGCTCAGGACATACCCCCGAGACCCAGTACTTC. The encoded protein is CASSSGHTPETQYF.

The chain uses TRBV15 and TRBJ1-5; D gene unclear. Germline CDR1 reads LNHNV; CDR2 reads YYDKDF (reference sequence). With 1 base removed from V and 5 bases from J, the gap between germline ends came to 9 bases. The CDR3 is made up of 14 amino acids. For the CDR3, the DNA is TGTGCCACCAGCAGAGCAGCGTGGGATCAGCCCCAGCATTTT. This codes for CATSRAAWDQPQHF.

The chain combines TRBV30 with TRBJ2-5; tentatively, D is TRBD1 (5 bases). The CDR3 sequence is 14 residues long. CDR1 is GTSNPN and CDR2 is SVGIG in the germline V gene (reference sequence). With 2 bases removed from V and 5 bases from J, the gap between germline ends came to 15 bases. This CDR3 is CAWSPGRSRETQYF. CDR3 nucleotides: TGTGCCTGGAGTCCAGGGCGTAGCAGGGAGACCCAGTACTTC. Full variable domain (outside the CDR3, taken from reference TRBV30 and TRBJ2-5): SQTIHQWPATLVQPVGSPLSLECTVEGTSNPNLYWYRQAAGRGLQLLFYSVGIGQISSEVPQNLSASRPQDRQFILSSKKLLLSDSGFYLCAWSPGRSRETQYFGPGTRLLVL.

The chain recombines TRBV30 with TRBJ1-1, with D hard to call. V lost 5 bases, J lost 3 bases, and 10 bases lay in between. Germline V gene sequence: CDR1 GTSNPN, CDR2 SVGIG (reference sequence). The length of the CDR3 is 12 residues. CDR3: CAWGPRDTEAFF. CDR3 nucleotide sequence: TGTGCCTGGGGTCCTCGGGACACTGAAGCTTTCTTT.

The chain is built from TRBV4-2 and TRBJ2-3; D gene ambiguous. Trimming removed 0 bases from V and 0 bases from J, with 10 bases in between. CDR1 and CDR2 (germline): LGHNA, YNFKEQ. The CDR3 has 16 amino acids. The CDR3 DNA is TGTGCCAGCAGCCAAGAGCGTCTACTTAGCACAGATACGCAGTATTTT. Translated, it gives CASSQERLLSTDTQYF.

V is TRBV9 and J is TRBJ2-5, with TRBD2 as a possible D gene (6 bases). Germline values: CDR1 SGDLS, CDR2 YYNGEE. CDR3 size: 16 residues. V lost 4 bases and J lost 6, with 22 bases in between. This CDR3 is CASSPFSSQGGKTQYF. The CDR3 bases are TGTGCCAGCAGCCCCTTCTCTAGCCAAGGCGGGAAGACCCAGTACTTC.

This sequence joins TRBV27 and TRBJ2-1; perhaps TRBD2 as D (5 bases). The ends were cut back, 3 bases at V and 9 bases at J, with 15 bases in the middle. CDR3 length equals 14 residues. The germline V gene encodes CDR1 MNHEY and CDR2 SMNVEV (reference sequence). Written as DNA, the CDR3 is TGTGCCAGCAGTTTCCGCCGGGTCGGGGTTGAGCAGTTCTTC. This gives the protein CASSFRRVGVEQFF.

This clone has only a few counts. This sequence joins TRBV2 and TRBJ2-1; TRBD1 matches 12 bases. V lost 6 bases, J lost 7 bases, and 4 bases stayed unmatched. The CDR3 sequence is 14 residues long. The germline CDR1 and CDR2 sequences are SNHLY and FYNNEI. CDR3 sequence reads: CASSGTGGRNEQFF. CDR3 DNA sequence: TGTGCCAGCAGCGGGACAGGGGGCAGAAATGAGCAGTTCTTC.